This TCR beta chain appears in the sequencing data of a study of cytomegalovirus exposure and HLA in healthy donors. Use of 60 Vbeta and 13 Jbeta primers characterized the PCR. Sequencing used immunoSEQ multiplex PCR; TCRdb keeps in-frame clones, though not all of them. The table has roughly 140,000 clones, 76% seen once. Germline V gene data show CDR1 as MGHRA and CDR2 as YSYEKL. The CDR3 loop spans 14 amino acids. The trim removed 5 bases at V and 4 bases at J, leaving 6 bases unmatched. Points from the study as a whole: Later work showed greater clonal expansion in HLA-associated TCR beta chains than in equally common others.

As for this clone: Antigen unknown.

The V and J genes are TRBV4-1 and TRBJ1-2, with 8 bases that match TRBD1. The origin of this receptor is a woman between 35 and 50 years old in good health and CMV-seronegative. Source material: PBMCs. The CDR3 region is CASSTQTGAYGYTF. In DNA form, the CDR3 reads TGCGCCAGCAGCACTCAGACAGGGGCCTATGGCTACACCTTC.